The clone carrying this TCR beta chain has a count of ten or more. As yet, its antigen is unknown. The data were obtained in a study of T cells in Graves' hyperthyroidism and ophthalmopathy. Study findings and constraints: Researchers found most expanded thyroid clonotypes above 0.001 in blood as well.

Over 18 months, lack of ophthalmopathy progression marked Graves' hyperthyroidism as stable. From RNA transcripts, TCR beta CDR3 regions were amplified. Researchers ran a first-round RT-PCR on the TCR CDR3 using the HTBI primer set. One entry per CDR3 protein, called by TCRdb with MiXCR from the multiplex PCR reads. Among approximately 200,000 distinct CDR3 sequences listed, around 19% were seen once. Per the germline V gene, CDR1 is SGHRS and CDR2 is YFSETQ. The ends lost 1 base at V and 7 bases at J; junction bases unmatched: 6. CDR3 length: 14 residues. The clonotype originates from a man aged 40-49 years with Graves' hyperthyroidism. The chain links TRBV5-1 to TRBJ2-7; 9 bases are shared with TRBD1. Sequenced material: blood. In nucleotides, the CDR3 is TGCGCCAGCAGCTTGTACGGGACAGGGCGTGAGCAGTACTTC. Protein product: CASSLYGTGREQYF. The full variable domain, rest sourced from reference TRBV5-1 and TRBJ2-7, is KAGVTQTPRYLIKTRGQQVTLSCSPISGHRSVSWYQQTPGQGLQFLFEYFSETQRNKGNFPGRFSGRQFSNSRSEMNVSTLELGDSALYLCASSLYGTGREQYFGPGTRLTVT.